Following are 11 T cell receptor beta chains from one sample sequenced in a study of graft-versus-host responses after intestinal transplantation. Their antigens remain unidentified. TCRdb's table, derived via immunoSEQ multiplex PCR, lists solely in-frame clones and lacks some. The sample contains about 61,000 clones, 90% to 95% of which appear only once. This specimen was unstimulated CD4+ T cells sorted from spleen or lymph node cells, taken before transplant. The receptor source for this set is a human donor who was the organ donor for an intestinal transplant.

This sequence joins TRBV27 and TRBJ2-2, with no clear D. The germline V gene has CDR1 MNHEY and CDR2 SMNVEV (reference sequence). V shed 2 bases and J shed 5 bases, with 6 bases lying between them. CDR3 length equals 13 residues. The CDR3: CASSLAGTGELFF. As DNA, the CDR3 is TGTGCCAGCAGTTTAGCTGGGACCGGGGAGCTGTTTTTT.

The chain employs TRBV5-3 and TRBJ2-1, with 16 bases aligning to TRBD2. TRBV5-3 is annotated as an ORF whose role is uncertain. V gave up 5 bases and J gave up 5 bases; unmatched junction bases: 10. The CDR3 sequence is 18 residues long. CDR3: CARSSYSGTSGGDNEQFF. CDR3 bases: TGTGCCAGAAGTTCATACTCCGGGACTAGCGGGGGGGACAATGAGCAGTTCTTC.

In this sample, this clone turned up a few times. The rearrangement links TRBV18 to TRBJ1-3; 9 bases line up with TRBD1. The CDR3 sequence is 16 residues long. V lost 6 bases, J lost 2 bases, and 8 bases stayed unmatched. Germline CDR1 is KGHSH and CDR2 is LQKENI. The CDR3 loop is CASSQQGANPGNTIYF. CDR3 in DNA: TGTGCCAGCTCGCAACAGGGGGCGAATCCTGGAAACACCATATATTTT.

J is TRBJ1-3 and V is TRBV5-6, with 8 bases that match TRBD1. The CDR3 has 14 amino acids. CDR1 SGHDT and CDR2 YYEEEE come from the germline V gene. The trim removed 4 bases at V and 2 bases at J, leaving 2 bases unmatched. The CDR3 region is CASSLRGPGNTIYF. CDR3 DNA sequence: TGTGCCAGCAGCCTCAGGGGGCCTGGAAACACCATATATTTT.

This chain joins TRBV13 and TRBJ2-3; no firm D call. CDR1 and CDR2 from the germline V gene are PRHDT and FYEKMQ (reference sequence). Trimming shortened V by 3 bases and J by 0 bases, and 7 bases separated the two germline ends. The CDR3 is made up of 14 amino acids. The CDR3 DNA sequence: TGTGCCAGCAGCTTTAGGGCCAGCACAGATACGCAGTATTTT. Its protein is CASSFRASTDTQYF.

The V and J genes are TRBV7-3 and TRBJ2-3; TRBD2 matches at 9 bases. V lost 6 bases, J lost 3 bases, and 7 bases stayed unmatched. This CDR3 comprises 15 residues. Germline V gives CDR1 SGHTA, CDR2 FQGTGA. The CDR3 loop is CASSPRGGATDTQYF. The CDR3 bases are TGTGCCAGCAGTCCCCGCGGGGGGGCGACAGATACGCAGTATTTT.

The chain is built from TRBV9 and TRBJ1-2; D remains unclear. There are 14 residues in the CDR3. CDR1 and CDR2 (germline): SGDLS, YYNGEE. V gave up 0 bases and J gave up 2 bases, with 8 bases separating them. The CDR3 sequence is CASSVDVRNYGYTF. The CDR3, as DNA: TGTGCCAGCAGCGTAGATGTCAGAAACTATGGCTACACCTTC.

The CDR3 sequence: CASSLKRGPRTDTQYF. CDR3 DNA: TGTGCCAGCAGCTTAAAGCGGGGGCCCCGCACAGATACGCAGTATTTT. The rearrangement links TRBV11-1 to TRBJ2-3; the match to TRBD2 covers 8 bases. In germline, CDR1 is SGHAT, CDR2 FQDESV (reference sequence). The CDR3 totals 16 residues. V dropped 2 bases and J dropped 1; count of bases not matched to a gene: 5.

The rearrangement joins TRBV19 to TRBJ2-7; TRBD1 agrees at 7 bases. Losses at the gene ends were 8 bases for V and 0 bases for J; bases not matched to a gene: 13. Germline V gives CDR1 LNHDA, CDR2 SQIVND (reference sequence). This CDR3 is 16 amino acids long. The CDR3 spells CASSSWETGSSYEQYF. In DNA, the CDR3 is TGTGCCAGTTCATCCTGGGAGACAGGGAGCTCCTACGAGCAGTACTTC.

The chain joins TRBV5-1 to TRBJ2-3, with D tentatively TRBD1 or TRBD2 (5 bases each). Germline V gene sequence: CDR1 SGHRS, CDR2 YFSETQ. CDR3 size: 15 residues. The germline V and J ends were trimmed by 0 bases and 3 bases, with 11 bases remaining between them. The CDR3 nucleotides read TGCGCCAGCAGCTTGGTGGGGGTGGGGACAGATACGCAGTATTTT. Translation: CASSLVGVGTDTQYF.

The chain recombines TRBV5-1 with TRBJ2-1, with 14 bases lining up with TRBD2. The CDR3 has 17 residues. V trimming: 4 bases; J trimming: 6 bases; junction bases outside the gene matches: 9. Germline-derived CDR1 and CDR2 are SGHRS and YFSETQ. The CDR3 region has the DNA TGCGCCAGCAGCACCGGGACTAGCGGGGGCCAACTCAATGAGCAGTTCTTC. Protein sequence: CASSTGTSGGQLNEQFF.